The sequence of this T cell receptor beta chain was determined in a study of cytotoxic CD8 clonotypes in ibrutinib-treated CLL. The table came from immunoSEQ multiplex PCR; TCRdb's copy has only in-frame clones and leaves some out. In the table there are some 140,000 clones, around 84% of which are singletons. This CDR3 has 17 amino acids. Germline lookup yields CDR1 PRHDT and CDR2 FYEKMQ (reference sequence). The V gene end was trimmed by 0 bases and the J gene end by 2 bases; junction bases not matched to a gene: 7. Notes on the study in general: At baseline, clonality was higher than in age-matched healthy donors and correlated with CD8+ counts. Public clonotypes were seen rarely and were contracted or stable on treatment.

By sample fraction, this clone is medium-sized. Its cognate antigen is unknown. The origin of this receptor is a human donor with chronic lymphocytic leukemia. This chain uses TRBV13 with TRBJ1-1; 9 bases match TRBD1. The specimen was PBMCs, collected after 24 months of ibrutinib treatment. DNA for the CDR3: TGTGCCAGCAGCTTAGGGCCCAAGGGACAGGGAAACACTGAAGCTTTCTTT. Protein: CASSLGPKGQGNTEAFF.